The 11 T cell receptor beta chains listed next were all sequenced from one sample in a study of spatial heterogeneity in lung cancer. Documented time point: sample taken at primary tumor resection. TCRdb reprocessed the 5' RACE reads with MiXCR, giving one entry per CDR3 protein. The repertoire consists of about 24,000 distinct CDR3 sequences, with 3% to 4% occurring once and the leading ten covering 29%. The starting material was PBMCs, obtained at surgery. Every receptor here comes from a female donor with early-stage non-small cell lung cancer.

This clonotype was counted at least ten times. The rearrangement joins TRBV5-1 to TRBJ2-3; a weak D match, TRBD1 (5 bases). Germline CDR1 SGHRS, CDR2 YFSETQ. Trimming cost V 0 bases and J 0 bases, with 8 bases left between them. The CDR3 totals 15 residues. CDR3 protein: CASSLVQASTDTQYF. The CDR3 coding sequence is TGCGCCAGCAGCTTGGTACAGGCCAGCACAGATACGCAGTATTTT.

Turning to this clonotype: With a much larger clone just one base away, this may be a read error. The chain uses TRBV5-1 and TRBJ2-2; 7 bases line up with TRBD2. Germline lookup yields CDR1 SGHRS and CDR2 YFSETQ. The CDR3 sequence is 17 residues long. CDR3: CASSLESGGSGTGERFF. The CDR3 DNA sequence: TGCGCCAGCAGCTTGGAATCGGGCGGGAGTGGCACCGGGGAGCGGTTTTTT. The full variable domain, rest sourced from reference TRBV5-1 and TRBJ2-2, is KAGVTQTPRYLIKTRGQQVTLSCSPISGHRSVSWYQQTPGQGLQFLFEYFSETQRNKGNFPGRFSGRQFSNSRSEMNVSTLELGDSALYLCASSLESGGSGTGERFFGEGSRLTVL.

This clonotype was seen at least ten times. The rearrangement links TRBV7-2 to TRBJ2-3; 9 nucleotides agree with TRBD2. Germline CDR1 and CDR2: SGHTA and FQGNSA. The junction had 7 bases not matched to a gene; V was cut back by 1 base and J by 8 bases. The CDR3 loop spans 15 amino acids. CDR3 nucleotides: TGTGCCAGCAGCTTAGGGCGGGAGGGCCATTTTACGCAGTATTTT. It codes for CASSLGREGHFTQYF.

This clonotype has a count of ten or more. The chain employs TRBV5-1 and TRBJ2-2; 9 bases match TRBD1. The germline CDR1 and CDR2 sequences are SGHRS and YFSETQ. The V and J ends lost 1 base and 6 bases, in that order; junction bases with no gene match: 10. This CDR3 spans 17 amino acids. The CDR3 DNA sequence: TGCGCCAGCAGCTTGAACCTTCGGACAGGGGTCGCCGGGGAGCTGTTTTTT. Translation: CASSLNLRTGVAGELFF.

The chain couples TRBV7-9 to TRBJ2-3; D not certain. The CDR3 length is 18 residues. Germline loops: CDR1 SEHNR, CDR2 FQNEAQ (reference sequence). Trimming left V 5 bases short and J 6 bases short, with 27 bases between. The CDR3 DNA follows: TGTGCCAGCAGCCCGAGAATACGCCTAGGAAGGGAATGGGATACGCAGTATTTT. Translated: CASSPRIRLGREWDTQYF.

This clonotype was observed many times. This chain links TRBV20-1 with TRBJ2-7; TRBD1 agrees at 7 bases. The CDR3 runs to 12 residues. Germline values: CDR1 DFQATT, CDR2 SNEGSKA (reference sequence). Germline trimming cut 6 bases from V and 5 bases from J; bases unmatched to any gene: 7. For the CDR3, the DNA is TGCAGTGCAGGGCAGGGGGTCCACGAGCAGTACTTC. Translated, it gives CSAGQGVHEQYF.

In this sample, this clonotype turned up many times. The DNA of the CDR3 is TGTGCCAGCAGCTTAGATCAGGGCTTCACAGATACGCAGTATTTT. Amino acid sequence: CASSLDQGFTDTQYF. The rearrangement joins TRBV11-2 to TRBJ2-3, with D possibly TRBD1 on 5 matching bases. Germline V gives CDR1 SGHAT, CDR2 FQNNGV. Trimming pared 0 bases from V and 2 bases from J, leaving 9 bases between. The CDR3 totals 15 residues.

This clonotype showed up many times. V and J are TRBV7-2 and TRBJ2-7, with 9 bases identical to TRBD2. CDR1 and CDR2 from the germline V gene are SGHTA and FQGNSA. The CDR3 has 14 amino acids. V lost 1 base to trimming and J lost 3 bases; unmatched junction nucleotides: 1. In DNA, the CDR3 is TGTGCCAGCAGCTTAGAGCGGGGGGTCTACGAGCAGTACTTC. Residues: CASSLERGVYEQYF.

This rearrangement joins TRBV20-1 to TRBJ1-5, with D hard to call. This CDR3 is built from 12 residues. Trimming removed 0 bases at V and 4 bases at J, with 4 bases between. CDR1 and CDR2 (germline): DFQATT, SNEGSKA (reference sequence). Written as DNA, the CDR3 is TGCAGTGCTAGAGATTTTAATCAGCCCCAGCATTTT. Translation: CSARDFNQPQHF.

In its sample, this clonotype was seen many times. V usage is TRBV4-2 and J usage is TRBJ1-4; TRBD1 aligns across 7 bases. Germline V gene sequence: CDR1 LGHNA, CDR2 YNFKEQ. CDR3 length: 14 residues. V shed 4 bases, J shed 4 bases, and the junction held 3 bases outside the gene matches. CDR3 bases: TGTGCCAGCAGCCCACAGGGGCTTAATGAAAAACTGTTTTTT. Translation gives CASSPQGLNEKLFF.

This clonotype has a count of ten or more. CDR3 nucleotides: TGTGCCAGCAGCTCTTCCAGCGGGAGTGGATCCTACGAGCAGTACTTC. Translating it yields CASSSSSGSGSYEQYF. The chain recombines TRBV9 with TRBJ2-7; TRBD2 agrees at 8 bases. The J segment lost 1 base and the V segment lost 4 bases, leaving 10 bases of the junction unmatched. From germline, CDR1 is SGDLS and CDR2 YYNGEE. The CDR3 extends over 16 amino acids.